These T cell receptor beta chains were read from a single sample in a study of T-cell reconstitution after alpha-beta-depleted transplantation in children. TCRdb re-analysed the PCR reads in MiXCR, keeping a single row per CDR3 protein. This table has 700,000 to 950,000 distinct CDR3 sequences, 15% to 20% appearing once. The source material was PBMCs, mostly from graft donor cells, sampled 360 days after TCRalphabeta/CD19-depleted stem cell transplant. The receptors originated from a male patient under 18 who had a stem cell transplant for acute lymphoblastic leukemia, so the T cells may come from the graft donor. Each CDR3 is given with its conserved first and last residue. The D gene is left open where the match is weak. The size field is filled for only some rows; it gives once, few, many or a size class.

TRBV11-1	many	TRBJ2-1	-	TGTGCCAGCAGCTTCTGGGGGATTAAGGGCAATGAGCAGTTCTTC	CASSFWGIKGNEQFF
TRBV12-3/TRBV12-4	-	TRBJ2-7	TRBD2	TGTGCCAGCAGTCCGATCTCAAGCGGGAGAAGGAACGAGCAGTACTTC	CASSPISSGRRNEQYF
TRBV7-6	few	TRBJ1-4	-	TGTGCCAGCAGCTTAGGCGTGAAAGGGCCAACTAATGAAAAACTGTTTTTT	CASSLGVKGPTNEKLFF
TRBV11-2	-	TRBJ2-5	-	TGTGCCAGCAGCTTAGGTCTTGGGGATGGGGGGCTTCTTGAGACCCAGTACTTC	CASSLGLGDGGLLETQYF
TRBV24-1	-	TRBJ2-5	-	TGTGCCACCAGTGACGTAGGACAGTTTAGAGGAGGCCAGTACTTC	CATSDVGQFRGGQYF
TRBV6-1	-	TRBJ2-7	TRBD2	TGTGCCAGCAGTGAATTCGGGCTAGCGGGCCAGTACTTC	CASSEFGLAGQYF
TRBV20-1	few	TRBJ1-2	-	TGCAGTGCAAGAGGACTGAATAACTATGGCTACACCTTC	CSARGLNNYGYTF
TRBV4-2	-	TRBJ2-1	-	TGTGCCAGCAGCCCTCTCCAAGGGCTTGCCTCCTACAGTGAGCAGTTCTTC	CASSPLQGLASYSEQFF
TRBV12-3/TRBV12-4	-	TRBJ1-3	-	TGTGCCAGCAATGGGGACGGAAACACCATATATTTT	CASNGDGNTIYF
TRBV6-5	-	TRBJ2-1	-	TGTGCCAGCAGTTACAGAGGGGGCGGGAGAGCTGAGCAGTTCTTC	CASSYRGGGRAEQFF
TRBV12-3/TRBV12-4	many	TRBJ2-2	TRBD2	TGTGCCAGCAGTCAAAGAGGACTAGCGGGAGGGGCCCCCCGGGAGCTGTTTTTT	CASSQRGLAGGAPRELFF
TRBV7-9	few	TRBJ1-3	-	TGTGCCAGCAGCTCGGCTATGGTCTCTGGAAACACCATATATTTT	CASSSAMVSGNTIYF
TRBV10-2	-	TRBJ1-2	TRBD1	TGCGCCAGCAGAGGGACAGCAAGGGGCTACACCTTC	CASRGTARGYTF
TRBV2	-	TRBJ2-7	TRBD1	TGTGCCAGCAGAGAGACCCGGACAGGGGGAAAGAGCGAGCAGTACTTC	CASRETRTGGKSEQYF
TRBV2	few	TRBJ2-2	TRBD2	TGTGCCAGCAGCGATAGCGGGAGGATAACCGGGGAGCTGTTTTTT	CASSDSGRITGELFF
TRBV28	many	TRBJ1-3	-	TGTGCCAGCAGTTTGGGGGCCGGAAACACCATATATTTT	CASSLGAGNTIYF
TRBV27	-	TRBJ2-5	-	TGTGCCAGCAGTTTAAGGGCAGGGTGGGAGACCCAGTACTTC	CASSLRAGWETQYF
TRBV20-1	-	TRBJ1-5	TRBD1	TGCAGTGCTAGAGGAACAGGGGGTTTAATTGGTCAGCCCCAGCATTTT	CSARGTGGLIGQPQHF
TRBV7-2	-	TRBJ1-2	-	TGTGCCAGCAGCTCCCCGACCCGGTCCAGGGACTATGGCTACACCTTC	CASSSPTRSRDYGYTF
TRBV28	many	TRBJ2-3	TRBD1	TGTGCCAGCAGTTTGCTAGAGACAGGGGAAGATACGCAGTATTTT	CASSLLETGEDTQYF
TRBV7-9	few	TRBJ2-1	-	TGTGCCACCCAGGGCCTGAATGAGCAGTTCTTC	CATQGLNEQFF
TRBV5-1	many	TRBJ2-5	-	TGCGCCAGCAGCTTGGAGGGCAGGAGGGAGACCCAGTACTTC	CASSLEGRRETQYF
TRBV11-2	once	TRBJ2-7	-	TGTGCCAGCAGCTTGCAGGGGGGGGGGGAGCAGTACTTC	CASSLQGGGEQYF
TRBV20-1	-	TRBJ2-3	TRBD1	TGCAGTGCTAGACGTCTAGGGGGCCAAGATACGCAGTATTTT	CSARRLGGQDTQYF
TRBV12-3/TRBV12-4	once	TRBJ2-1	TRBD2	TGTGCCAGCAGTTTTTTGGCTAGCGGGAAACGGAATGAGCAGTTCTTC	CASSFLASGKRNEQFF
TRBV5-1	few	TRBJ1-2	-	TGCGCCAGCAGCTTGGGCGAGCGCAACGCCTATGGCTACACCTTC	CASSLGERNAYGYTF
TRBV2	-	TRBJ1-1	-	TGTGCCAGCAGTGACTCGATGACACGGATGAACACTGAAGCTTTCTTT	CASSDSMTRMNTEAFF
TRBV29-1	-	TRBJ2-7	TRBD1	TGCAGCGTCTATACCAGGGGGACCTACGAGCAGTACTTC	CSVYTRGTYEQYF
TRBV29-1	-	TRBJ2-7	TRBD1	TGCAGCGTTGAAGTTGGACAGGGGTACGAGCAGTACTTC	CSVEVGQGYEQYF
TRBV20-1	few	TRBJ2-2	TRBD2	TGCAGTGCTAGAGTAGGGACTAGCGGGAGATTCGGGGAGCTGTTTTTT	CSARVGTSGRFGELFF
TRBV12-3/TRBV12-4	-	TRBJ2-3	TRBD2	TGTGCCAGCCTTCTCGGACTAGTGCGTCCGGATACGCAGTATTTT	CASLLGLVRPDTQYF
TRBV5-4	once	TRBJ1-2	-	TGTGCCAGCAGCTTGGGGCCACACGACTCCTATGGCTACACCTTC	CASSLGPHDSYGYTF
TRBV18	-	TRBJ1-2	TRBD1	TGTGCCAGCTCTCCTAACAGGGGCTATGGCTACACCTTC	CASSPNRGYGYTF
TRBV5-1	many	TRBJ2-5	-	TGTGCCAGCAGTTTAAGGGGAGAAGAGACCCAGTACTTC	CASSLRGEETQYF
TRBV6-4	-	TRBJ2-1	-	TGTGCCAGCAGTGACTGGGTGGGGGAAGGTGAGCAGTTCTTC	CASSDWVGEGEQFF
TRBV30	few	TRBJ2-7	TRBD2	TGTGCCTGGAGTGTATTGACTAGCGGGAGGATTGGCCTTTACGAGCAGTACTTC	CAWSVLTSGRIGLYEQYF
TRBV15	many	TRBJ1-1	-	TGTGCCACCAGCAGAGGCCGAGGATGGGGCACTGAAGCTTTCTTT	CATSRGRGWGTEAFF
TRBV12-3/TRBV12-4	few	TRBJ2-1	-	TGTGCCAGCATCCCCTACCCTAGCTTGGGTGAGCAGTTCTTC	CASIPYPSLGEQFF
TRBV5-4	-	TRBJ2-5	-	TGTGCCAGCAGCTTGGACCTATCGGGGGAGACCCAGTACTTC	CASSLDLSGETQYF
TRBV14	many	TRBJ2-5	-	TGTGCCAGCAGCCCCAATGAGGGGTGGGAGACCCAGTACTTC	CASSPNEGWETQYF
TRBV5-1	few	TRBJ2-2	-	TGCGCCAGCAGCTTTATTCGGGAATACACCGGGGAGCTGTTTTTT	CASSFIREYTGELFF